The 5 T cell receptor beta chains in this list originate from one sample, sequenced in a study of blood T cells in healthy people across ages. The use of a sample-barcoded 5' primer and a J-beta primer mix characterized a second PCR of roughly 6 to 11 cycles. One entry per CDR3 protein, called by TCRdb with MiXCR from the 5' RACE reads. The table includes some 370,000 distinct CDR3 sequences, roughly half detected once. The sequenced sample was blood. The receptors were gathered from a man between 60 and 75 years old in good health.

This clonotype was seen ten or more times. The rearrangement uses TRBV20-1 and TRBJ2-1; TRBD2 is a possible D gene (5 bases). CDR1 DFQATT and CDR2 SNEGSKA come from the germline V gene (reference sequence). CDR3 length: 16 amino acids. V dropped 1 base and J dropped 7 bases, with 20 bases sitting between them. CDR3 loop: CSARAGYPIGANEQFF. The CDR3 DNA sequence: TGCAGTGCTAGAGCGGGATACCCCATTGGAGCTAATGAGCAGTTCTTC.

The V gene is TRBV20-1, the J gene TRBJ1-5; TRBD1 might be the D (5 bases). Trimming stripped 5 bases from V and 4 bases from J, with 18 bases between. The CDR3 totals 15 residues. Looked up from germline, CDR1 is DFQATT and CDR2 is SNEGSKA (reference sequence). This CDR3 is CSASDSKAVNQPQHF. The CDR3 DNA sequence: TGCAGTGCTTCCGACAGTAAGGCAGTTAATCAGCCCCAGCATTTT.

In its sample, this clonotype was seen a few times. This chain uses TRBV12-3 or TRBV12-4 with TRBJ2-3; the match to TRBD2 covers 7 bases. The V segment lost 5 bases and the J segment 2 bases; nucleotides outside the gene matches: 4. This CDR3 spans 14 amino acids. The CDR3 DNA follows: TGTGCCAGCAGTCCGGGGGGACCCACAGATACGCAGTATTTT. Encoded protein: CASSPGGPTDTQYF.

The chain links TRBV21-1 to TRBJ2-7; the D call TRBD1 from the table was never checked on the DNA. The end of the DNA fits TRBJ2-5 better, so the J call may be wrong. TRBV21-1 is marked as a pseudogene. The CDR3 is 17 amino acids. The CDR3 nucleotides read TGTGCCAGCAGCAAAGTTTTGAGGGGCGGCTCTATCGAGACCCAGTACTTC. The encoded protein is CASSKVLRGGSIETQYF.

This chain connects TRBV7-8 to TRBJ2-2; 10 positions agree with TRBD1. J lost 4 bases, V lost 2 bases, and 4 bases had no gene match. CDR3 length: 16 residues. CDR1 is SGHVS and CDR2 is FQNEAQ in the germline V gene. CDR3 sequence reads: CASSLRQGAFTGELFF. DNA for the CDR3: TGTGCCAGCAGCTTAAGACAGGGGGCGTTCACCGGGGAGCTGTTTTTT.